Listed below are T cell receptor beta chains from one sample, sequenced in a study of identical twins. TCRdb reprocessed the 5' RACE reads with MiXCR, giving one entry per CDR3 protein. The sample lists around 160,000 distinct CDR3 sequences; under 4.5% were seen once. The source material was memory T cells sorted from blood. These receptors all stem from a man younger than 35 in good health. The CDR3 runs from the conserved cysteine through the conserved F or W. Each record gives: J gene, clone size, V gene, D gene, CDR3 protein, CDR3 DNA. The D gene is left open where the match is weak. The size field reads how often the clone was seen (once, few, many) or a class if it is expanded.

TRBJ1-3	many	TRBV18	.	CASSRNPRGDTIYF	TGTGCCAGCTCACGCAACCCACGAGGAGACACCATATATTTT
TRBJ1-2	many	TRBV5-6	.	CASSLSETGYTF	TGTGCCAGCAGCTTGTCGGAGACAGGCTACACCTTC
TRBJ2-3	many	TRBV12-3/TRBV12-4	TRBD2	CASSPRSPSGRKDTQYF	TGTGCCAGCAGCCCTCGCTCCCCTAGCGGGAGAAAGGATACGCAGTATTTT
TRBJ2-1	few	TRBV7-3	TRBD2	CASSLNLAGGRGEQFF	TGTGCCAGCAGCTTAAACTTGGCGGGAGGGCGGGGTGAGCAGTTCTTC
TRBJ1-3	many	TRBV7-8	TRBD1	CASSPRDSKSLSSGNTIYF	TGTGCCAGCAGCCCCCGGGACAGCAAAAGTTTAAGCTCTGGAAACACCATATATTTT
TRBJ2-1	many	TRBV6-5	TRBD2	CASSYSFLAGNNEQFF	TGTGCCAGCAGTTACTCTTTCCTAGCGGGAAACAATGAGCAGTTCTTC
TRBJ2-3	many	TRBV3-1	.	CASQGRGADTQYF	TGTGCCAGCCAGGGGCGCGGGGCAGATACGCAGTATTTT
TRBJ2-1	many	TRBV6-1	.	CASRAPTSSLHWEQFF	TGTGCCAGCAGGGCTCCGACTAGTTCTCTACATTGGGAGCAGTTCTTC
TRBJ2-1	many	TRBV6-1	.	CASSPGTINEQFF	TGTGCCAGCAGCCCCGGGACCATCAATGAGCAGTTCTTC
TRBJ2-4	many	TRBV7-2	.	CASSLFYRGDIQYF	TGTGCCAGCAGCTTATTCTACCGAGGTGACATTCAGTACTTC
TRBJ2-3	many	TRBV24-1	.	CATSDFVRDGDTQYF	TGTGCCACCAGTGATTTTGTCAGGGACGGGGATACGCAGTATTTT
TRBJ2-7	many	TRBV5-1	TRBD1	CASSSGTAPYEQYF	TGCGCCAGCAGCTCCGGGACAGCGCCCTACGAGCAGTACTTC
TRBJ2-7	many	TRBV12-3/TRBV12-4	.	CASSPQGTPLEQYF	TGTGCCAGCAGCCCACAGGGAACTCCGCTCGAGCAGTACTTC
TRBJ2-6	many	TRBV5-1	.	CASSRTGGSGANVLTF	TGCGCCAGCAGCCGGACTGGGGGCTCTGGGGCCAACGTCCTGACTTTC
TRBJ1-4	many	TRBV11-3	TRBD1	CASSSIFGTENEKLFF	TGTGCCAGCAGCTCTATTTTTGGGACAGAGAATGAAAAACTGTTTTTT
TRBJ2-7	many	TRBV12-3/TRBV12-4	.	CASSLQGSYEQYF	TGTGCCAGCAGTTTACAGGGCTCCTACGAGCAGTACTTC
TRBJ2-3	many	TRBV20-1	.	CSARSLPGTDTQYF	TGCAGTGCTAGGTCCCTACCTGGCACAGATACGCAGTATTTT
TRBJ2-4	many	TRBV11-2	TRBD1	CASSLPSGTGWNKAKNIQYF	TGTGCCAGCAGCTTGCCCTCCGGGACAGGGTGGAATAAGGCCAAAAACATTCAGTACTTC
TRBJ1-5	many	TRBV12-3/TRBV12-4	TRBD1	CASSFRQGAYQPQHF	TGTGCCAGCAGTTTCCGACAGGGAGCGTATCAGCCCCAGCATTTT
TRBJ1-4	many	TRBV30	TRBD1	CAWMRQGGEKLFF	TGTGCCTGGATGCGACAGGGGGGCGAAAAACTGTTTTTT
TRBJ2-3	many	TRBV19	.	CASSLTIETDTQYF	TGTGCCAGTAGTTTGACAATCGAGACAGATACGCAGTATTTT
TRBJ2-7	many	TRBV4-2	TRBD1	CASSKGTGDYEQYF	TGTGCCAGCAGCAAGGGGACAGGGGACTACGAGCAGTACTTC
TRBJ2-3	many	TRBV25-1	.	CASTPEGTHTDTQYF	TGTGCCAGCACCCCTGAAGGGACTCACACAGATACGCAGTATTTT
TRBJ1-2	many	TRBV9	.	CASSMRVNYGYTF	TGTGCCAGCAGCATGCGGGTGAACTATGGCTACACCTTC